The 23 T cell receptor beta chains listed next were all sequenced from one sample in a study of cytomegalovirus exposure and HLA in healthy donors. Vbeta (60) and Jbeta (13) primers were used in the PCR. The repertoire was sequenced with immunoSEQ multiplex PCR; TCRdb's copy has only in-frame clones and lacks some. This repertoire includes tens of thousands of clones. Sequencing was done on a sample of PBMCs. Receptor source: a man in his forties in good health and CMV-seronegative.

This chain joins TRBV29-1 and TRBJ2-2; 7 nucleotides line up with TRBD2. This CDR3 has 15 amino acids. The germline CDR1 and CDR2 sequences are SQVTM and ANQGSEA. The trim removed 5 bases at V and 2 bases at J, leaving 8 bases unmatched. Here the CDR3 reads CSVSGLTLNTGELFF. The CDR3, as DNA: TGCAGCGTTTCGGGACTAACCTTAAACACCGGGGAGCTGTTTTTT.

This chain uses TRBV18 with TRBJ2-1; 12 nucleotides match TRBD1. CDR3 size: 16 residues. The germline V gene encodes CDR1 KGHSH and CDR2 LQKENI. V gave up 6 bases and J gave up 5 bases; unmatched junction bases: 8. This CDR3 reads CASSFRGQGANNEQFF. CDR3 in DNA: TGTGCCAGCTCTTTTCGGGGACAGGGGGCGAACAATGAGCAGTTCTTC.

The V gene is TRBV19, the J gene TRBJ1-5; 8 nucleotides line up with TRBD1. The junction had 5 bases not matched to a gene; V was cut back by 8 bases and J by 5 bases. The CDR3 totals 13 residues. Germline V gene sequence: CDR1 LNHDA, CDR2 SQIVND (reference sequence). DNA of the CDR3: TGTGCCAGTCGATACAGGGGGGATCAGCCCCAGCATTTT. Amino acid sequence: CASRYRGDQPQHF.

Considering frequency, this clone is medium-sized (0.01 to 0.1%). CDR3: CASSDSMAGSDEQFF. The CDR3 nucleotides are TGTGCCAGCAGTGATTCTATGGCGGGGTCAGATGAGCAGTTCTTC. The rearrangement joins TRBV6-4 to TRBJ2-1; TRBD2 might be the D (6 bases). The CDR3 is 15 residues long. The germline V gene encodes CDR1 MRHNA and CDR2 SNTAGT. Trimming stripped 3 bases from V and 8 bases from J, with 17 bases between.

J is TRBJ2-7 and V is TRBV7-9, with 9 bases aligning to TRBD1. Germline V lookup: CDR1 SEHNR, CDR2 FQNEAQ (reference sequence). V shed 3 bases and J 3 bases; nucleotides not matched to a gene: 9. The CDR3 is 16 amino acids. CDR3 sequence reads: CASSLHPGTGNYEQYF. The CDR3 DNA reads TGTGCCAGCAGCTTGCATCCCGGGACAGGGAACTACGAGCAGTACTTC. The variable domain in full, completed from reference TRBV7-9 and TRBJ2-7, reads DTGVSQNPRHKITKRGQNVTFRCDPISEHNRLYWYRQTLGQGPEFLTYFQNEAQLEKSRLLSDRFSAERPKGSFSTLEIQRTEQGDSAMYLCASSLHPGTGNYEQYFGPGTRLTVT.

The chain recombines TRBV4-3 with TRBJ2-7; tentative D call: TRBD2 (6 bases). The germline gives CDR1 LGHNA, CDR2 YSLEER. The CDR3 extends over 17 amino acids. V lost 2 bases to trimming and J lost 0 bases, with 17 bases between them. CDR3 nucleotides: TGCGCCAGCAGCCAAAAGTCCGGGACTCCGAGCTCCTACGAGCAGTACTTC. This codes for CASSQKSGTPSSYEQYF.

The chain recombines TRBV27 with TRBJ2-1; 8 positions agree with TRBD2. J gave up 5 bases and V 5 bases, and 11 bases lay outside the gene matches. Germline-derived CDR1 and CDR2 are MNHEY and SMNVEV (reference sequence). The CDR3 runs to 16 residues. The CDR3 protein is CASSVPAGAGHNEQFF. The CDR3 nucleotides are TGTGCCAGCAGTGTACCAGCGGGGGCGGGCCACAATGAGCAGTTCTTC.

CDR3 coding DNA: TGTGCCAGCAGCTTAACTTTAGGAAGCGATGAGCAGTTCTTC. This sequence encodes CASSLTLGSDEQFF. The chain uses TRBV7-9 and TRBJ2-1; no firm D call. V dropped 2 bases and J dropped 8 bases, with 13 bases sitting between them. This CDR3 spans 14 amino acids. Per the germline V gene, CDR1 is SEHNR and CDR2 is FQNEAQ (reference sequence).

The V gene is TRBV19, the J gene TRBJ2-7, with TRBD1 matching 7 bases. The CDR3 is 15 amino acids. Looked up from germline, CDR1 is LNHDA and CDR2 is SQIVND (reference sequence). V lost 5 bases to trimming and J lost 3 bases; unmatched junction nucleotides: 10. DNA of the CDR3: TGTGCCAGTAGTCCCCCCCCACGGGACAGCTACGAGCAGTACTTC. Translating gives CASSPPPRDSYEQYF.

This sequence joins TRBV7-7 and TRBJ2-5; tentative D call: TRBD1 (6 bases). The CDR3 is 15 residues long. V shed 5 bases and J shed 2 bases, with 15 bases lying between them. Germline V gene sequence: CDR1 SSHAT, CDR2 FNYEAQ (reference sequence). CDR3 coding DNA: TGTGCCAGCAGCCCCCTCGTCGGACAGCAAGAGACCCAGTACTTC. Encoded protein: CASSPLVGQQETQYF.

The chain has TRBV4-3 and TRBJ2-7, with 7 positions matching TRBD1. The CDR3 covers 15 residues. Germline V lookup: CDR1 LGHNA, CDR2 YSLEER. Losses at the gene ends were 3 bases for V and 2 bases for J; bases not matched to a gene: 7. In DNA, the CDR3 is TGCGCCAGCAGCCACCGCGTGACAGGGACCTACGAGCAGTACTTC. Protein product: CASSHRVTGTYEQYF.

The chain carries TRBV4-3 and TRBJ1-3; 7 bases are shared with TRBD1. V shed 5 bases, J shed 2 bases, and the junction held 6 bases outside the gene matches. This CDR3 contains 15 residues. Germline V gene lookup returns CDR1 LGHNA and CDR2 YSLEER. CDR3 in amino acids: CASSYDRVTGNTIYF. CDR3 nucleotides: TGCGCCAGCAGCTACGACAGGGTAACTGGAAACACCATATATTTT.

The rearrangement uses TRBV4-3 and TRBJ2-5; D gene ambiguous. Between the trimmed V and J ends, which lost 4 bases and 3 bases, there was a span of 9 bases. The CDR3 totals 13 residues. From germline, CDR1 is LGHNA and CDR2 YSLEER. Here the CDR3 DNA reads TGCGCCAGCAGCCGAGTACCAAAAGAGACCCAGTACTTC. Encoded protein: CASSRVPKETQYF.

This chain uses TRBV7-2 with TRBJ2-1; the D is unclear. This CDR3 is 12 amino acids long. Germline CDR1 reads SGHTA; CDR2 reads FQGNSA. V was shortened by 2 bases and J by 3 bases, with 2 bases between the two germline ends. DNA for the CDR3: TGTGCCAGCAGCTTACTCTACAATGAGCAGTTCTTC. This translates into CASSLLYNEQFF. The whole variable domain, filled in from reference TRBV7-2 and TRBJ2-1, reads GAGVSQSPSNKVTEKGKDVELRCDPISGHTALYWYRQSLGQGLEFLIYFQGNSAPDKSGLPSDRFSAERTGGSVSTLTIQRTQQEDSAVYLCASSLLYNEQFFGPGTRLTVL.

The V gene is TRBV5-1, the J gene TRBJ1-4, with D perhaps matching TRBD1 (5 bases). CDR3 size: 14 residues. Germline V gene lookup returns CDR1 SGHRS and CDR2 YFSETQ. The V and J ends lost 2 bases and 8 bases respectively, with 13 bases between them. The CDR3 sequence is CASSFAQGGEKLFF. DNA for the CDR3: TGCGCCAGCAGCTTTGCCCAGGGAGGGGAAAAACTGTTTTTT. Drawing the rest from reference TRBV5-1 and TRBJ1-4, the complete variable domain is KAGVTQTPRYLIKTRGQQVTLSCSPISGHRSVSWYQQTPGQGLQFLFEYFSETQRNKGNFPGRFSGRQFSNSRSEMNVSTLELGDSALYLCASSFAQGGEKLFFGSGTQLSVL.

The chain joins TRBV4-2 to TRBJ2-2, with 7 bases lining up with TRBD1. J gave up 1 base and V 1 base, and 0 bases lay outside the gene matches. CDR3 size: 15 residues. From germline, CDR1 is LGHNA and CDR2 YNFKEQ. CDR3 residues: CASSQGTGNTGELFF. CDR3 nucleotide sequence: TGTGCCAGCAGCCAAGGGACAGGGAACACCGGGGAGCTGTTTTTT.

The V and J genes are TRBV5-4 and TRBJ2-7, with D possibly being TRBD1 (6 bases). The CDR3 loop spans 17 amino acids. V was shortened by 3 bases and J by 2 bases, with 21 bases between the two germline ends. CDR1 is SGHNT, CDR2 YYREEE, per germline (reference sequence). The CDR3 region has the DNA TGTGCCAGCAGCTCCCCAGGACGACAGGCCAGGACCTACGAGCAGTACTTC. Protein sequence: CASSSPGRQARTYEQYF.

The V call is TRBV7-2, the J call TRBJ2-1; 9 bases match TRBD2. J was trimmed by 4 bases and V by 4 bases; bases with no gene match: 2. The germline gives CDR1 SGHTA, CDR2 FQGNSA. This CDR3 region has 14 residues. The CDR3 nucleotides are TGTGCCAGCAGCTCCCTAGCGGGATACAATGAGCAGTTCTTC. Translated: CASSSLAGYNEQFF.

The chain has TRBV2 and TRBJ1-5, with a tentative D call TRBD1 (5 bases). The CDR3 runs 16 residues. In germline, CDR1 is SNHLY, CDR2 FYNNEI. The V and J ends lost 5 bases and 3 bases respectively, with 17 bases between them. CDR3 residues: CASSSQGSGANQPQHF. CDR3 bases: TGTGCCAGCAGTTCTCAGGGATCTGGGGCCAATCAGCCCCAGCATTTT.

The chain is built from TRBV15 and TRBJ2-7; 9 bases line up with TRBD2. The V segment lost 0 bases and the J segment 1 base; nucleotides outside the gene matches: 16. Germline assignment: CDR1 LNHNV and CDR2 YYDKDF (reference sequence). The CDR3 is made up of 20 amino acids. CDR3 DNA: TGTGCCACCAGCAGAGATCAGGTCGGGCTAGCGGGATTGGAATCCTACGAGCAGTACTTC. Protein sequence: CATSRDQVGLAGLESYEQYF.

The V and J genes are TRBV4-2 and TRBJ2-1; the match to TRBD2 covers 8 bases. There are 16 residues in the CDR3. V trimming: 4 bases; J trimming: 5 bases; junction bases outside the gene matches: 10. Germline V gene sequence: CDR1 LGHNA, CDR2 YNFKEQ. The CDR3 loop reads CASSPYTREADNEQFF. The CDR3 nucleotides read TGTGCCAGCAGCCCCTACACGCGGGAGGCTGACAATGAGCAGTTCTTC.

The V call is TRBV5-4, the J call TRBJ2-2, with D hard to call. The germline V gene has CDR1 SGHNT and CDR2 YYREEE (reference sequence). Between the trimmed V and J ends, which lost 4 bases and 2 bases, there was a span of 12 bases. CDR3 length equals 15 residues. Written as DNA, the CDR3 is TGTGCCAGCAGCGTATGGGCTATCAACACCGGGGAGCTGTTTTTT. Amino acids: CASSVWAINTGELFF.

The chain links TRBV6-6 to TRBJ2-7; weak D call: TRBD2 (6 bases). CDR1 and CDR2 from the germline V gene are MNHNY and SVGAGI (reference sequence). V was pared by 5 bases and J by 6 bases, with 20 bases between. The CDR3 consists of 15 residues. CDR3 sequence (DNA): TGTGCCAGCAGTATCGGGGGTGGAGGGAAACCCGAGCAGTACTTC. Protein product: CASSIGGGGKPEQYF.